This TCR beta chain was identified in a study of human T cells and chemical hapten exposure. Study-level information: All through the approximately 22-week study, the scalp of each patient received diphenylcyclopropenone doses weekly.

This clonotype has a handful of counts. What it binds is not known. Time point specified: patch test 2, 6 weeks after DPC sensitization. The treatment denotes: therapeutic diphenylcyclopropenone sensitization with weekly scalp DPC. Each donor was an alopecia patient between 18 and 70 years of age who qualified for DPC. Total RNA extraction was carried out from unfractionated whole blood. TCRdb re-analysed the RACE reads in MiXCR, keeping a single row per CDR3 protein. The sample lists more than 70,000 distinct CDR3 sequences, more than 9% occurring once. Study-level results: Alopecia was present in the donors, so their immune response may differ from healthy people's.

V shed 5 bases and J 6 bases; nucleotides not matched to a gene: 13. Germline CDR1 reads MNHEY; CDR2 reads SVGEGT. This CDR3 is 17 amino acids long. The clonotype comes from a man between 18 and 29 years old with alopecia areata. Some clones in this sample may be carry-over from other donors' samples. Sequenced material: whole blood, taken in connection with sensitization to the hapten diphenylcyclopropenone (DPC). The chain links TRBV6-2 or TRBV6-3 to TRBJ2-3; 11 bases agree with TRBD2. This CDR3 reads CASSTWRLAGTGDTQYF. Written as DNA, the CDR3 is TGTGCCAGCAGTACTTGGAGACTAGCGGGGACGGGGGATACGCAGTATTTT.